Listed here are 17 T cell receptor beta chains from one sample, sequenced in a study of neurological immune-mediated disorders. TCRdb reprocessed the 5' RACE reads via MiXCR and lists one record per CDR3 protein. Among around 66,000 distinct CDR3 sequences, roughly 5.5% were seen once, and the ten largest hold approximately 3%. Specimen: PBMCs. These receptor sequences come from a woman in her 30s with multiple sclerosis.

This clonotype appeared a few times. The rearrangement uses TRBV20-1 and TRBJ1-1; D is ambiguous. V was pared by 4 bases and J by 2 bases, with 8 bases between. Germline loops: CDR1 DFQATT, CDR2 SNEGSKA (reference sequence). This CDR3 contains 12 residues. The CDR3 DNA reads TGCAGTGCTAAGTTCAGCAACACTGAAGCTTTCTTT. This sequence encodes CSAKFSNTEAFF.

This clonotype was observed a few times. The chain is built from TRBV5-1 and TRBJ2-3; possible D gene TRBD2, 5 bases. V gave up 2 bases and J gave up 4 bases, with 8 bases separating them. The CDR3 covers 13 residues. CDR1 SGHRS and CDR2 YFSETQ come from the germline V gene. The CDR3 here is CASSLAVADTQYF. The CDR3 coding sequence is TGCGCCAGCAGCTTAGCGGTTGCAGATACGCAGTATTTT.

Ten or more counts support this clonotype. The rearrangement links TRBV7-8 to TRBJ2-7; the match to TRBD2 covers 11 bases. Trimming at V came to 2 bases and at J to 3 bases, leaving 3 bases not matched to a gene. The CDR3 sequence is 15 residues long. The germline CDR1 and CDR2 sequences are SGHVS and FQNEAQ. The CDR3 region is CASSLTGTSGYEQYF. The CDR3 DNA reads as TGTGCCAGCAGCTTAACGGGGACTAGCGGCTACGAGCAGTACTTC.

This clonotype was seen just once. Just one base apart from a much larger clone, this may be a read error. The chain is built from TRBV12-3 or TRBV12-4 and TRBJ1-1, with D possibly being TRBD1 (5 bases). The CDR3 extends over 12 amino acids. Between the trimmed V and J ends, which lost 1 base and 8 bases, there was a span of 8 bases. CDR3 nucleotides: TGTGCCAGCAGTTTAGACAGGCCCGAAGCTTTCTTT. This codes for CASSLDRPEAFF.

This clonotype was observed many times. The DNA of the CDR3 is TGCAGCGTAAAGGGCCATAGCTCCTACAATGAGCAGTTCTTC. The encoded protein is CSVKGHSSYNEQFF. This sequence joins TRBV29-1 and TRBJ2-1; D is uncertain. CDR3 length equals 14 residues. Trimming pared 6 bases from V and 0 bases from J, leaving 12 bases between. Germline V gives CDR1 SQVTM, CDR2 ANQGSEA.

This clonotype was observed many times. The chain employs TRBV5-6 and TRBJ1-1, with 7 bases fitting TRBD1. Germline values: CDR1 SGHDT, CDR2 YYEEEE. The CDR3 covers 15 residues. V gave up 4 bases and J gave up 1 base; unmatched junction bases: 7. The chain's CDR3 is CASSGRQGWNTEAFF. The CDR3 coding sequence is TGTGCCAGCAGCGGCCGACAGGGTTGGAACACTGAAGCTTTCTTT.

This clonotype was recorded at least ten times. Germline is not matched at one junction end, which may reflect a read error. The chain employs TRBV6-5 and TRBJ1-5; D not resolved. This CDR3 has 13 amino acids. Per the germline V gene, CDR1 is MNHEY and CDR2 is SVGAGI. CDR3 protein: CASSYSEGQPQNF. In nucleotides, the CDR3 is TGTGCCAGCAGTTACTCCGAAGGTCAGCCCCAGAATTTT.

This chain uses TRBV20-1 with TRBJ2-7; 12 bases are shared with TRBD2. The germline CDR1 and CDR2 sequences are DFQATT and SNEGSKA (reference sequence). This CDR3 is 16 amino acids long. V lost 2 bases to trimming and J lost 6 bases; unmatched junction nucleotides: 11. The CDR3 DNA follows: TGCAGTGCTAGACTTCCTTCTAGCGGGGGGGCCTCCGAGCAGTACTTC. This translates into CSARLPSSGGASEQYF.

This clonotype occurred many times. CDR3 sequence reads: CSARAQGNEQFF. Here the CDR3 DNA reads TGCAGTGCTAGAGCACAGGGCAATGAGCAGTTCTTC. This sequence joins TRBV20-1 and TRBJ2-1; D might be TRBD1 (6 bases). V lost 1 base and J lost 6, with 7 bases in between. Looked up from germline, CDR1 is DFQATT and CDR2 is SNEGSKA (reference sequence). CDR3 length: 12 residues.

The chain carries TRBV5-5 and TRBJ1-4; D unresolved. The CDR3 is 15 amino acids. Looked up from germline, CDR1 is SGHKS and CDR2 is YYEKEE (reference sequence). The V gene lost 1 base and the J gene lost 3 bases, with 10 bases spanning the gap. The CDR3 coding sequence is TGTGCCAGCAGCTTGTTGAGATTGGCTAATGAAAAACTGTTTTTT. It translates to CASSLLRLANEKLFF.

This clonotype has only a few counts. Relative to the germline gene, one junction end is altered; a read error may explain this. The CDR3 DNA is TGTGCCAGCAGCCAGGCGGGGACAGGTTATCAGCCCCAGAATTTT. This translates into CASSQAGTGYQPQNF. This chain uses TRBV5-6 with TRBJ1-5, with TRBD1 identical over 8 bases. Germline V gene data show CDR1 as SGHDT and CDR2 as YYEEEE. This CDR3 has 15 residues. The variable domain in full, with the rest retrieved from reference TRBV5-6 and TRBJ1-5, is DAGVTQSPTHLIKTRGQQVTLRCSPKSGHDTVSWYQQALGQGPQFIFQYYEEEERQRGNFPDRFSGHQFPNYSSELNVNALLLGDSALYLCASSQAGTGYQPQNFGDGTRLSIL.

This clonotype showed up many times. This chain connects TRBV20-1 to TRBJ2-5, with 7 nucleotides matching TRBD1. The germline V gene has CDR1 DFQATT and CDR2 SNEGSKA (reference sequence). The CDR3 length is 13 residues. The J segment lost 5 bases and the V segment lost 5 bases, leaving 8 bases of the junction unmatched. The CDR3 region is CSASTDRWETQYF. The CDR3 DNA reads as TGCAGTGCTTCAACGGACAGGTGGGAGACCCAGTACTTC.

This clonotype was detected a few times. As DNA, the CDR3 is TGTGCCAGCAGCGTTTCGGGGAGGAGAGGCACCGGGGAGCTGTTTTTT. Protein sequence: CASSVSGRRGTGELFF. V and J are TRBV7-2 and TRBJ2-2; the D gene is possibly TRBD2 (6 bases). V gave up 5 bases and J gave up 4 bases, with 17 bases separating them. In germline, CDR1 is SGHTA, CDR2 FQGNSA. The CDR3 length is 16 residues.

At least ten counts were recorded for this clonotype. This chain joins TRBV20-1 and TRBJ1-1, with a possible D match to TRBD1 (6 bases). The CDR3 extends over 12 amino acids. CDR1 and CDR2 (germline): DFQATT, SNEGSKA (reference sequence). The V end lost 4 bases, the J end lost 7 bases, and 13 bases lay between the germline ends. CDR3 bases: TGCAGTGCTAAGGGGGGAAGGAATGAAGCTTTCTTT. Translating it yields CSAKGGRNEAFF.

Only a few counts were recorded for this clonotype. The V gene is TRBV5-1, the J gene TRBJ1-3; no reliable D call. Germline V gene sequence: CDR1 SGHRS, CDR2 YFSETQ. CDR3 size: 16 residues. With 4 bases removed from V and 1 base from J, the gap between germline ends came to 15 bases. This CDR3 is CASSRTQQSSGNTIYF. CDR3 DNA: TGCGCCAGCAGCCGTACTCAACAGTCTTCTGGAAACACCATATATTTT.

Only a few counts were recorded for this clonotype. This rearrangement joins TRBV5-4 to TRBJ1-6; the D gene is possibly TRBD1 (6 bases). CDR3 length: 14 amino acids. Germline loops: CDR1 SGHNT, CDR2 YYREEE (reference sequence). Trimming cost V 0 bases and J 7 bases, with 8 bases left between them. CDR3 DNA sequence: TGTGCCAGCAGCTTGGTTGGACAGAATTCACCCCTCCACTTT. It yields the protein CASSLVGQNSPLHF.

In this sample, this clonotype turned up many times. The J gene is TRBJ1-1, the V gene TRBV3-1, with D maybe TRBD1 (5 bases). V lost 10 bases and J lost 0, with 12 bases in between. The CDR3 is 13 amino acids. Looked up from germline, CDR1 is LGHDT and CDR2 is YNNKEL (reference sequence). CDR3 in amino acids: CATMGLLNTEAFF. CDR3 DNA: TGTGCCACCATGGGGCTCCTGAACACTGAAGCTTTCTTT.